This T cell receptor beta chain originates from a study of CD8+CD57+ T cells in acquired aplastic anemia. Study summary: Sorted cells (CD4+ and CD8+) yielded DNA amounts that averaged about 3.4 ug.

With respect to this clonotype: What it binds is unknown. The junction shows a germline mismatch at one end, possibly a read error.

From germline, CDR1 is SGHTA and CDR2 FQGNSA. This CDR3 comprises 13 residues. Genomic DNA templated the TCR beta VDJ and CDR3 profiling. TCRdb reanalysed the reads using MiXCR and keeps one entry per CDR3 protein. Counted here are a few hundred thousand distinct CDR3 sequences, almost 35% occurring once; the ten biggest clones make up 1% to 1.3%. The study, taken as a whole, reports: Patients and controls turned out to have twenty-nine CD8+ CDR3 sequences in common.

This chain links TRBV7-2 with TRBJ2-7; D possibly uses TRBD1 or TRBD2 (5 bases each). The sample taken for sequencing was sorted CD4+, CD8+, or CD8+CD57+ T cells (not recorded which) from PBMCs. This clonotype was obtained from a human donor in good health, serving as a control. CDR3 sequence: CASSARDDYEQYF. Here the CDR3 DNA reads TGCGCCAGCAGCGCCCGGGACGACTACGAGCAGTACTTC.